The sequence of this TCR beta chain was determined in a study of long-term antiretroviral therapy in people with HIV. Across the study: By about a decade, the earliest samples predate the 2015 immediate-ART recommendation.

The CDR3 covers 12 residues. Germline lookup yields CDR1 SNHLY and CDR2 FYNNEI. The V end lost 1 base, the J end lost 6 bases, and 4 bases lay between the germline ends. Per donor, a minimum of one pre-ART and a minimum of two post-ART PBMC samples were available. The libraries were made with immunoSEQ v3.0 at survey level. Using immunoSEQ multiplex PCR, the repertoire was profiled, and TCRdb retains in-frame clones only, with some absent. Altogether approximately 32,000 clones are present, about 83% being singletons, with the ten largest covering 6.5% to 9.5%. This chain joins TRBV2 and TRBJ2-4, with D unresolved. Specimen: unsorted PBMCs, collected 0.4 years before starting antiretroviral therapy. The receptor was isolated from a man younger than 35 with HIV. CDR3 sequence (DNA): TGTGCCAGCAGTGAAGAGGGAAACATTCAGTACTTC. It translates to CASSEEGNIQYF. Complete variable domain (other parts from reference TRBV2 and TRBJ2-4): EPEVTQTPSHQVTQMGQEVILRCVPISNHLYFYWYRQILGQKVEFLVSFYNNEISEKSEIFDDQFSVERPDGSNFTLKIRSTKLEDSAMYFCASSEEGNIQYFGAGTRLSVL.